Shown below are 25 T cell receptor beta chains from a single sample sequenced in a study of blood T cell repertoires in COVID-19. Sequencing was performed with immunoSEQ multiplex PCR; in TCRdb, only in-frame clones are kept and a portion is missing. The profile covers over 85,000 clones, with 84% appearing a single time and around 4.3% taken by the ten largest. The sequenced sample consisted of peripheral blood. These receptors came from a human donor in a cohort sampled during active COVID-19.

This chain uses TRBV5-6 with TRBJ2-2, with a tentative D call TRBD1 (6 bases). CDR1 and CDR2 (germline): SGHDT, YYEEEE. The CDR3 loop spans 17 amino acids. Between the trimmed V and J ends, which lost 0 bases and 5 bases, there was a span of 17 bases. The CDR3: CASSLELFTGPTGELFF. DNA of the CDR3: TGTGCCAGCAGCTTGGAGTTGTTTACAGGGCCGACCGGGGAGCTGTTTTTT. The whole variable domain, filled in from reference TRBV5-6 and TRBJ2-2, reads DAGVTQSPTHLIKTRGQQVTLRCSPKSGHDTVSWYQQALGQGPQFIFQYYEEEERQRGNFPDRFSGHQFPNYSSELNVNALLLGDSALYLCASSLELFTGPTGELFFGEGSRLTVL.

This chain connects TRBV7-2 to TRBJ2-1; D uncertain. Germline CDR1 reads SGHTA; CDR2 reads FQGNSA. V was pared by 5 bases and J by 0 bases, with 5 bases between. The CDR3 length is 13 residues. The CDR3 nucleotides are TGTGCCAGCAGCCGCGACTCCTACAATGAGCAGTTCTTC. This codes for CASSRDSYNEQFF.

The chain carries TRBV5-6 and TRBJ2-1, with D perhaps matching TRBD2 (5 bases). Germline-derived CDR1 and CDR2 are SGHDT and YYEEEE. This CDR3 region has 14 residues. Trimming removed 6 bases from V and 7 bases from J, with 17 bases in between. Written as DNA, the CDR3 is TGTGCCAGCACCCTCCTCGGCTCGGGGAATGAGCAGTTCTTC. Protein product: CASTLLGSGNEQFF.

The rearrangement links TRBV7-3 to TRBJ1-3; no clear D. CDR1 is SGHTA, CDR2 FQGTGA, per germline. V dropped 5 bases and J dropped 4 bases, with 18 bases sitting between them. The CDR3 extends over 16 amino acids. The CDR3 is CASSPRGGMAGNTIYF. In DNA, the CDR3 is TGTGCCAGCAGCCCCCGAGGAGGAATGGCCGGAAACACCATATATTTT.

The chain combines TRBV6-5 with TRBJ2-7, with 7 bases identical to TRBD1. J gave up 0 bases and V 6 bases, and 8 bases lay outside the gene matches. Germline values: CDR1 MNHEY, CDR2 SVGAGI. CDR3 length: 15 residues. CDR3 region: CASRPWTGLSYEQYF. Here the CDR3 DNA reads TGTGCCAGCAGGCCCTGGACAGGCCTCTCCTACGAGCAGTACTTC.

This rearrangement joins TRBV5-4 to TRBJ1-1; tentative D call: TRBD1 (6 bases). Trimming took 6 bases from V and 0 from J, leaving 21 bases between them. This CDR3 has 17 residues. Germline CDR1 is SGHNT and CDR2 is YYREEE (reference sequence). The DNA for the CDR3 is TGTGCCAGCACCGGATCTGGGGGCTCGGCTATGAACACTGAAGCTTTCTTT. Encoded protein: CASTGSGGSAMNTEAFF.

This chain uses TRBV2 with TRBJ1-4, with TRBD1 identical over 10 bases. Germline assignment: CDR1 SNHLY and CDR2 FYNNEI. V trimming: 11 bases; J trimming: 5 bases; junction bases outside the gene matches: 5. The CDR3 extends over 13 amino acids. The chain's CDR3 is CAGRTGGNEKLFF. As DNA, the CDR3 is TGTGCCGGAAGGACAGGGGGGAATGAAAAACTGTTTTTT.

The chain has TRBV9 and TRBJ2-1, with 7 bases that match TRBD1. V dropped 4 bases and J dropped 1; count of bases not matched to a gene: 8. This CDR3 spans 16 amino acids. The germline gives CDR1 SGDLS, CDR2 YYNGEE. DNA for the CDR3: TGTGCCAGCAGCCAGACCGGCAGGGGGTCCTACAATGAGCAGTTCTTC. Its protein is CASSQTGRGSYNEQFF.

The V gene is TRBV2, the J gene TRBJ1-6, with a possible D match to TRBD1 (6 bases). Trimming shortened V by 6 bases and J by 3 bases, and 9 bases separated the two germline ends. CDR3 size: 14 residues. CDR1 is SNHLY, CDR2 FYNNEI, per germline. The CDR3 sequence is CASRDRSYNSPLHF. CDR3 nucleotide sequence: TGTGCCAGCAGAGACAGGAGCTATAATTCACCCCTCCACTTT.

The chain carries TRBV7-9 and TRBJ2-1, with TRBD1 matching 9 bases. This CDR3 is built from 14 residues. Losses at the gene ends were 5 bases for V and 5 bases for J; bases not matched to a gene: 4. CDR1 and CDR2 (germline): SEHNR, FQNEAQ (reference sequence). CDR3 in DNA: TGTGCCAGCAGCCTCCGGGACAGGGACAATGAGCAGTTCTTC. This sequence encodes CASSLRDRDNEQFF.

V usage is TRBV5-1 and J usage is TRBJ2-1; D is possibly TRBD2 (6 bases). Germline CDR1 SGHRS, CDR2 YFSETQ. The germline V and J ends were trimmed by 4 bases and 6 bases, with 20 bases remaining between them. The CDR3 sequence is 16 residues long. The CDR3 spells CASSLSAVWGLNEQFF. Written as DNA, the CDR3 is TGCGCCAGCAGCCTGAGTGCGGTTTGGGGACTCAATGAGCAGTTCTTC.

For the CDR3, the DNA is TGTGCCAGCAGTTTAGTCGGGGGGGTCGCAGATACGCAGTATTTT. It encodes CASSLVGGVADTQYF. This chain uses TRBV28 with TRBJ2-3, with TRBD2 matching 8 bases. This CDR3 is built from 15 residues. In germline, CDR1 is MDHEN, CDR2 SYDVKM. Germline trimming cut 2 bases from V and 4 bases from J; bases unmatched to any gene: 5.

This chain joins TRBV6-2 or TRBV6-3 and TRBJ2-3; no clear D gene. The CDR3 is 14 residues long. From germline, CDR1 is MNHEY and CDR2 SVGEGT. V lost 2 bases and J lost 0, with 6 bases in between. CDR3 nucleotide sequence: TGTGCCAGCAGTTACGCGGCTAGCACAGATACGCAGTATTTT. Protein product: CASSYAASTDTQYF.

DNA of the CDR3: TGTGCCAGCAGTTTAGGTTCAGGGAGGGAAAAACTGTTTTTT. Its translation is CASSLGSGREKLFF. The V call is TRBV28, the J call TRBJ1-4, with D possibly TRBD1 on 5 matching bases. Germline V gene data show CDR1 as MDHEN and CDR2 as SYDVKM. CDR3 size: 14 residues. Trimming removed 2 bases from V and 8 bases from J, with 12 bases in between.

The chain has TRBV5-8 and TRBJ1-1, with 9 bases lining up with TRBD1. Germline V gene sequence: CDR1 SGHTS, CDR2 YDEGEE. V shed 4 bases and J 4 bases; nucleotides not matched to a gene: 8. The CDR3 runs to 15 residues. CDR3 coding DNA: TGTGCCAGCAGCATCACCGGGACAGGGTCCACTGAAGCTTTCTTT. Amino acid sequence: CASSITGTGSTEAFF.

In DNA, the CDR3 is TGCGCCAGCAGCCTAAACCCCAGGGGTTGGAATTCACCCCTCCACTTT. Translating it yields CASSLNPRGWNSPLHF. The V and J genes are TRBV4-3 and TRBJ1-6; D may be TRBD1 (6 bases). CDR1 is LGHNA and CDR2 is YSLEER in the germline V gene. V lost 4 bases, J lost 7 bases, and 17 bases lay in between. CDR3 length: 16 residues.

The chain carries TRBV11-1 and TRBJ2-7, with 10 bases matching TRBD2. CDR3 length: 15 residues. Germline CDR1 and CDR2: SGHAT and FQDESV (reference sequence). J gave up 3 bases and V 3 bases, and 5 bases lay outside the gene matches. CDR3: CASSFGASGGYEQYF. The CDR3 DNA sequence: TGTGCCAGCAGCTTCGGCGCTAGCGGGGGCTACGAGCAGTACTTC.

This sequence joins TRBV12-3 or TRBV12-4 and TRBJ1-1, with D hard to call. This CDR3 is 12 amino acids long. V lost 2 bases and J lost 2, with 3 bases in between. The CDR3 is CASSLSNTEAFF. The CDR3 DNA reads as TGTGCCAGCAGTTTAAGCAACACTGAAGCTTTCTTT.

This chain joins TRBV15 and TRBJ1-4; D unclear. V lost 0 bases and J lost 0, with 8 bases in between. Germline CDR1 reads LNHNV; CDR2 reads YYDKDF (reference sequence). This CDR3 has 16 amino acids. The CDR3 region is CATSRDHSATNEKLFF. The CDR3, as DNA: TGTGCCACCAGCAGAGACCACAGTGCAACTAATGAAAAACTGTTTTTT.

The rearrangement joins TRBV11-2 to TRBJ1-2; D uncertain. V was pared by 2 bases and J by 4 bases, with 14 bases between. Germline lookup yields CDR1 SGHAT and CDR2 FQNNGV. The CDR3 runs 15 residues. CDR3 loop: CASSLTPGWLYGYTF. For the CDR3, the DNA is TGTGCCAGCAGCTTAACGCCAGGATGGCTCTATGGCTACACCTTC. Combining the CDR3 with reference TRBV11-2 and TRBJ1-2 gives the whole variable domain EAGVAQSPRYKIIEKRQSVAFWCNPISGHATLYWYQQILGQGPKLLIQFQNNGVVDDSQLPKDRFSAERLKGVDSTLKIQPAKLEDSAVYLCASSLTPGWLYGYTFGSGTRLTVV.

V is TRBV9 and J is TRBJ1-3, with TRBD1 as a possible D gene (5 bases). The V gene lost 7 bases and the J gene lost 0 bases, with 11 bases spanning the gap. This CDR3 region has 14 residues. Looked up from germline, CDR1 is SGDLS and CDR2 is YYNGEE. The chain's CDR3 is CASGPDSSGNTIYF. CDR3 DNA sequence: TGTGCCAGCGGCCCAGACAGCTCTGGAAACACCATATATTTT.

This clone was counted between two and nine times. This chain connects TRBV7-2 to TRBJ2-3; weak D call: TRBD2 (6 bases). Trimming left V 1 base short and J 2 bases short, with 10 bases between. From germline, CDR1 is SGHTA and CDR2 FQGNSA. The CDR3 contains 15 residues. CDR3 coding DNA: TGTGCCAGCAGCTTAGGATTAGCGGCCACAGATACGCAGTATTTT. Protein product: CASSLGLAATDTQYF.

The V call is TRBV28, the J call TRBJ1-4; 10 bases line up with TRBD1. The CDR3 has 16 residues. Germline assignment: CDR1 MDHEN and CDR2 SYDVKM. V dropped 6 bases and J dropped 7; count of bases not matched to a gene: 11. The CDR3: CASRSGSGQGSEKLFF. CDR3 coding DNA: TGTGCCAGCAGGTCCGGATCGGGACAGGGGAGTGAAAAACTGTTTTTT.

In its sample, this clone was seen a few times. V is TRBV20-1 and J is TRBJ2-3; 9 bases match TRBD1. The CDR3 spans 16 residues. J was trimmed by 1 base and V by 3 bases; bases with no gene match: 8. Germline lookup yields CDR1 DFQATT and CDR2 SNEGSKA (reference sequence). CDR3 DNA: TGCAGTGCTAGTCCCCACAGGGGGCGAGGCACAGATACGCAGTATTTT. Its protein is CSASPHRGRGTDTQYF.

The chain is built from TRBV15 and TRBJ2-1; a possible D gene is TRBD2 (6 bases). Germline V CDR1 and CDR2: LNHNV, YYDKDF (reference sequence). CDR3 length: 14 residues. Trimming pared 5 bases from V and 6 bases from J, leaving 14 bases between. CDR3 region: CATSRRDFPNEQFF. Here the CDR3 DNA reads TGTGCCACCAGCCGGCGGGACTTCCCCAATGAGCAGTTCTTC.